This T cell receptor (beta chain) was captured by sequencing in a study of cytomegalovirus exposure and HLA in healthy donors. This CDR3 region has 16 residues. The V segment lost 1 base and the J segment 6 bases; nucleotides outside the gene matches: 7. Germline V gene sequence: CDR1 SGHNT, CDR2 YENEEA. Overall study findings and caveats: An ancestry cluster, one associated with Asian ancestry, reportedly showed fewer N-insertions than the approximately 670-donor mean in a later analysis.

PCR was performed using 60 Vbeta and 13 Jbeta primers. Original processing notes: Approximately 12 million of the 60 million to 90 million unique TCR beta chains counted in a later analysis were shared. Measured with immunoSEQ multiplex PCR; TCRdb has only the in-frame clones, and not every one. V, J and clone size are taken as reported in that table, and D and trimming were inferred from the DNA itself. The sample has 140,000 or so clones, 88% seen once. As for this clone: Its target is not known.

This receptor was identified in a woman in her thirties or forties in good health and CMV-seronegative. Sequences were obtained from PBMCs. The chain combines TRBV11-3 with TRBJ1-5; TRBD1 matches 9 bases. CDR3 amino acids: CASSLVGQGLRQPQHF. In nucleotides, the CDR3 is TGTGCCAGCAGCTTAGTCGGACAGGGGTTGCGTCAGCCCCAGCATTTT.